This passage covers 14 T cell receptor beta chains from one sample sequenced in a study of cytomegalovirus exposure and HLA in healthy donors. This table comes from immunoSEQ multiplex PCR, and its TCRdb copy is limited to in-frame clones, with some not included. Seen here are 200,000 to 300,000 clones, approximately 83% observed once, and the top ten hold 0.95% to 1.5%. The sequencing input was PBMCs. These receptor sequences come from a woman in her twenties or thirties in good health and CMV-seropositive.

The rearrangement links TRBV18 to TRBJ2-7; 7 nucleotides match TRBD1. This CDR3 is 13 amino acids long. With V trimmed by 3 bases and J by 3 bases, 2 bases remained unmatched. Germline assignment: CDR1 KGHSH and CDR2 LQKENI. The CDR3 DNA sequence: TGTGCCAGCTCACCGGGACAGAACTACGAGCAGTACTTC. Amino acid sequence: CASSPGQNYEQYF.

V gene TRBV6-6 combines with J gene TRBJ2-1; 9 bases line up with TRBD1. Trimming at V came to 6 bases and at J to 15 bases, leaving 18 bases not matched to a gene. The CDR3 is 15 amino acids. Germline CDR1 is MNHNY and CDR2 is SVGAGI (reference sequence). The CDR3, as DNA: TGTGCCAGCAGCCGATCAATGGGACAGGGTCTCACTGGGTTCTTC. It is translated as CASSRSMGQGLTGFF.

V is TRBV2 and J is TRBJ1-3; D is ambiguous. Trimming left V 8 bases short and J 4 bases short, with 15 bases between. Germline loops: CDR1 SNHLY, CDR2 FYNNEI. The CDR3 contains 14 residues. The CDR3 sequence: CASGLGVEGNTIYF. The CDR3 DNA sequence: TGTGCCAGCGGCTTAGGAGTGGAAGGAAACACCATATATTTT.

This clone was seen a few times. The V call is TRBV19, the J call TRBJ2-7; the match to TRBD2 covers 9 bases. This CDR3 is 17 amino acids long. The junction had 12 bases not matched to a gene; V was cut back by 2 bases and J by 4 bases. CDR1 and CDR2 (germline): LNHDA, SQIVND (reference sequence). The CDR3 protein is CASSISAGGTRMYEQYF. The CDR3 DNA follows: TGTGCCAGTAGTATATCTGCGGGGGGGACTAGGATGTACGAGCAGTACTTC. The variable domain in full, with the rest retrieved from reference TRBV19 and TRBJ2-7, is DGGITQSPKYLFRKEGQNVTLSCEQNLNHDAMYWYRQDPGQGLRLIYYSQIVNDFQKGDIAEGYSVSREKKESFPLTVTSAQKNPTAFYLCASSISAGGTRMYEQYFGPGTRLTVT.

The chain recombines TRBV18 with TRBJ2-7; 13 bases fit TRBD2. The CDR3 totals 16 residues. V gave up 3 bases and J gave up 3 bases; unmatched junction bases: 5. Germline values: CDR1 KGHSH, CDR2 LQKENI. The CDR3: CASSPRTSGGFYEQYF. The CDR3 nucleotides read TGTGCCAGCTCACCTCGGACTAGCGGGGGCTTCTACGAGCAGTACTTC.

The chain joins TRBV19 to TRBJ2-7, with 7 bases that match TRBD2. The CDR3 extends over 14 amino acids. CDR1 LNHDA and CDR2 SQIVND come from the germline V gene (reference sequence). Unmatched junction bases numbered 5, after V lost 4 bases and J lost 2 bases. The CDR3 protein is CASSRGGETYEQYF. The CDR3 bases are TGTGCCAGTAGTAGGGGAGGGGAGACCTACGAGCAGTACTTC.

This clone has just one count. The chain joins TRBV7-3 to TRBJ2-3; TRBD2 matches at 9 bases. V lost 5 bases to trimming and J lost 0 bases; unmatched junction nucleotides: 6. CDR1 and CDR2 from the germline V gene are SGHTA and FQGTGA. The CDR3 is made up of 16 amino acids. The CDR3 DNA follows: TGTGCCAGCAGCCCTATAGCGGGGGCTAGCACAGATACGCAGTATTTT. As protein: CASSPIAGASTDTQYF. The complete variable domain, with remaining parts taken from reference TRBV7-3 and TRBJ2-3, reads GAGVSQTPSNKVTEKGKYVELRCDPISGHTALYWYRQSLGQGPEFLIYFQGTGAADDSGLPNDRFFAVRPEGSVSTLKIQRTERGDSAVYLCASSPIAGASTDTQYFGPGTRLTVL.

This clone was seen more than once but under ten times. This chain joins TRBV11-2 and TRBJ2-5, with 7 bases that match TRBD1. The V segment lost 5 bases and the J segment 1 base; nucleotides outside the gene matches: 4. The length of the CDR3 is 14 residues. Germline V gives CDR1 SGHAT, CDR2 FQNNGV. This chain's CDR3 is CASSQGQTQETQYF. CDR3 nucleotide sequence: TGTGCCAGCAGCCAGGGACAGACCCAAGAGACCCAGTACTTC.

The chain employs TRBV6-5 and TRBJ2-7, with TRBD2 identical over 10 bases. This CDR3 spans 15 amino acids. The V gene end was trimmed by 2 bases and the J gene end by 3 bases; junction bases not matched to a gene: 4. Germline CDR1 reads MNHEY; CDR2 reads SVGAGI. CDR3: CASSYGLADIYEQYF. As DNA, the CDR3 is TGTGCCAGCAGTTACGGACTAGCGGATATCTACGAGCAGTACTTC.

V is TRBV16 and J is TRBJ2-7; no clear D gene. V was shortened by 0 bases and J by 3 bases, with 6 bases between the two germline ends. The CDR3 is made up of 13 amino acids. Germline CDR1 KGHSY, CDR2 FQNENV. The CDR3 region has the DNA TGTGCCAGCAGCCAATCGGCTTACTACGAGCAGTACTTC. This translates into CASSQSAYYEQYF. Complete variable domain (other parts from reference TRBV16 and TRBJ2-7): GEEVAQTPKHLVRGEGQKAKLYCAPIKGHSYVFWYQQVLKNEFKFLISFQNENVFDETGMPKERFSAKCLPNSPCSLEIQATKLEDSAVYFCASSQSAYYEQYFGPGTRLTVT.

This clone has just a few counts. The chain couples TRBV4-1 to TRBJ1-5, with unresolved D. Germline lookup yields CDR1 MGHRA and CDR2 YSYEKL. The ends were cut back, 1 base at V and 1 base at J, with 5 bases in the middle. This CDR3 has 14 amino acids. CDR3 sequence (DNA): TGCGCCAGCAGCCAAGGGGCCAGCAATCAGCCCCAGCATTTT. It specifies CASSQGASNQPQHF.

Points on this clone: A read error may account for a junction end that differs from germline. The V call is TRBV7-7, the J call TRBJ1-1, with D possibly matching TRBD1 (5 bases). Germline V lookup: CDR1 SSHAT, CDR2 FNYEAQ (reference sequence). The CDR3 spans 15 residues. CDR3 loop: CASTLGRGELTEAFF. Here the CDR3 DNA reads TGTGCCAGCACCTTAGGGAGGGGCGAGCTTACTGAAGCTTTCTTT.

This chain joins TRBV6-5 and TRBJ2-5; D is perhaps TRBD1 (5 bases). The length of the CDR3 is 14 residues. Germline CDR1 MNHEY, CDR2 SVGAGI. V was clipped by 8 bases and J by 9 bases, with 22 bases between them. CDR3 nucleotide sequence: TGTGCCAGCTCCCCCGTGCAGGGCCCAGTCGCCCAGTACTTC. Its protein is CASSPVQGPVAQYF.

The chain couples TRBV27 to TRBJ1-4; a possible D gene is TRBD1 (6 bases). This CDR3 is built from 15 residues. Trimming cost V 6 bases and J 6 bases, with 17 bases left between them. Germline loops: CDR1 MNHEY, CDR2 SMNVEV (reference sequence). In DNA form, the CDR3 reads TGTGCCAGCAGCCCACACACAGGGTTGGATGAAAAACTGTTTTTT. Amino acid sequence: CASSPHTGLDEKLFF.